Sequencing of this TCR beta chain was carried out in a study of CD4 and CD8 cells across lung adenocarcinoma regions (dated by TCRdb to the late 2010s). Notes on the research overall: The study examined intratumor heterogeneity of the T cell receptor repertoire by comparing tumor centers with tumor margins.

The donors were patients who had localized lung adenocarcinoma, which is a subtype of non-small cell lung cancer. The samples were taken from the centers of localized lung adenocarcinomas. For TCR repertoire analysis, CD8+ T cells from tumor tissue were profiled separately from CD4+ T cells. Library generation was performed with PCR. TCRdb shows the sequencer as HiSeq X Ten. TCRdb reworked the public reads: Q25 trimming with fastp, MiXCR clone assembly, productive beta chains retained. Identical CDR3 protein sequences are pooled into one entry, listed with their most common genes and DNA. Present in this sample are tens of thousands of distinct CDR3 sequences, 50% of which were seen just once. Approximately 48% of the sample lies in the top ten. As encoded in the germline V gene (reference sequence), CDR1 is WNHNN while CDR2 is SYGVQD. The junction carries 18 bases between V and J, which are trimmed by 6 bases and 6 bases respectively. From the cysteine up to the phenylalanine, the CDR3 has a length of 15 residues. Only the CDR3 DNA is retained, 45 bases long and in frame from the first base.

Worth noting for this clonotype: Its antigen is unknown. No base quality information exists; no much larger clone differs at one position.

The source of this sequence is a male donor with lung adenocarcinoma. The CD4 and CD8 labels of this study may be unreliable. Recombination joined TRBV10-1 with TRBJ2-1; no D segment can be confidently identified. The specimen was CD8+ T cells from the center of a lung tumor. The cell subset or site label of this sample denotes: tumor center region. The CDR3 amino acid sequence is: CASSPSRELGNEQFF. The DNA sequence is TGCGCCAGCAGCCCTTCCCGTGAGCTAGGCAATGAGCAGTTCTTC.